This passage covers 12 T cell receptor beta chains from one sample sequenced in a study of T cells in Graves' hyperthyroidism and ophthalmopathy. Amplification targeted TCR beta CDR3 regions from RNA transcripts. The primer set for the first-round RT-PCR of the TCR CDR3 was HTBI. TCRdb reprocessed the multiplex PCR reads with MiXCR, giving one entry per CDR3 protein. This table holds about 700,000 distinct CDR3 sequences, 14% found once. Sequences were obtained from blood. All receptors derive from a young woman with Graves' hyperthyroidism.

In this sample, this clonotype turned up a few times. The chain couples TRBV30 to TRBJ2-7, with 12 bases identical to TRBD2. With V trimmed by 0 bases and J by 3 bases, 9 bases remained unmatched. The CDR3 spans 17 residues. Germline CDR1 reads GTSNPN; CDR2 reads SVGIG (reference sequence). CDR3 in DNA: TGTGCCTGGAGTGTACAAAGGACTAGCGGGACTGGCTACGAGCAGTACTTC. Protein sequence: CAWSVQRTSGTGYEQYF. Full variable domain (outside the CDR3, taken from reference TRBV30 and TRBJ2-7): SQTIHQWPATLVQPVGSPLSLECTVEGTSNPNLYWYRQAAGRGLQLLFYSVGIGQISSEVPQNLSASRPQDRQFILSSKKLLLSDSGFYLCAWSVQRTSGTGYEQYFGPGTRLTVT.

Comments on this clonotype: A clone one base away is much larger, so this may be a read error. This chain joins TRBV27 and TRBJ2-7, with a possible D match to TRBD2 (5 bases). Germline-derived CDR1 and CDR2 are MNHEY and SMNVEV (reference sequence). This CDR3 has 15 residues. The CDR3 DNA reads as TGTGCCTGCAGTTTTGAGGGTCAGCGGTCCTACGAGCAGTACTTC. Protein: CACSFEGQRSYEQYF.

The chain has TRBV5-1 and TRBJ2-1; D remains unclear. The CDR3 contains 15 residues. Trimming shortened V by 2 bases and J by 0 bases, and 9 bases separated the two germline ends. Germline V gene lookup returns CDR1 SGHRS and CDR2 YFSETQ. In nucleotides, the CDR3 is TGCGCCAGCAGCTTAACTCCGAACTCCTACAATGAGCAGTTCTTC. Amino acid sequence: CASSLTPNSYNEQFF.

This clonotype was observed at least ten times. CDR3 nucleotides: TGTGCCTGGATGCCCGGGGCGGGAGGGAACACCGGGGAGCTGTTTTTT. Translating gives CAWMPGAGGNTGELFF. This chain joins TRBV30 and TRBJ2-2; 8 bases are a match to TRBD2. The CDR3 runs 16 residues. J lost 1 base, V lost 4 bases, and 8 bases had no gene match. Germline CDR1 is GTSNPN and CDR2 is SVGIG (reference sequence).

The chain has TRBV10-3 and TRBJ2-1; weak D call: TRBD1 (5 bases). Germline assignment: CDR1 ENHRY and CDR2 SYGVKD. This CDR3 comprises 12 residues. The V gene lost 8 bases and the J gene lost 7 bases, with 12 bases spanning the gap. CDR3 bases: TGTGCCATCCTTCGACAGAATAATGAGCAGTTCTTC. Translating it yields CAILRQNNEQFF.

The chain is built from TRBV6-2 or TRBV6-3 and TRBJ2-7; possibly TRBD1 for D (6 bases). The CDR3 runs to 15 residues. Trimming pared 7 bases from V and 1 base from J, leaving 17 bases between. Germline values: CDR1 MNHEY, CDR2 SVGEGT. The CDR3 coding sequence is TGTGCCAGCAATCTACAGGGACCCGAATCCTACGAGCAGTACTTC. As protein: CASNLQGPESYEQYF.

The CDR3, as DNA: TGTGCCAGCAGTCAGGAGACAGGGGGTCAGCCCCAGCATTTT. Amino acid sequence: CASSQETGGQPQHF. This rearrangement joins TRBV2 to TRBJ1-5, with 9 positions matching TRBD1. V trimming: 5 bases; J trimming: 6 bases; junction bases outside the gene matches: 5. CDR1 SNHLY and CDR2 FYNNEI come from the germline V gene. The CDR3 sequence is 14 residues long.

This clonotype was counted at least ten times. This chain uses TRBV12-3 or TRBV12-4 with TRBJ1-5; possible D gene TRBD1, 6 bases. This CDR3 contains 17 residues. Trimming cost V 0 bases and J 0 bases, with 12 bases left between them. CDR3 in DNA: TGTGCCAGCAGTTTAGCGGGGGCCAGGGGTAGCAATCAGCCCCAGCATTTT. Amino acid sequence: CASSLAGARGSNQPQHF.

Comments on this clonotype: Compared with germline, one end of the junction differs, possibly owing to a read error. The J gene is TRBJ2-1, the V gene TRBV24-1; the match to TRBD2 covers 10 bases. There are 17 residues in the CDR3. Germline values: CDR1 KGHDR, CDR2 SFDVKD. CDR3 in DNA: TGTACCACCAGTGATTTGCCCAGCGGGAGGGAAGGAAATGAGCAGTTCTTC. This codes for CTTSDLPSGREGNEQFF.

Written as DNA, the CDR3 is TGTGCCAGTAGTATGTTCTCTGGGGCCAACGTCCTGACTTTC. Amino acid sequence: CASSMFSGANVLTF. J is TRBJ2-6 and V is TRBV19; D is ambiguous. The germline V gene has CDR1 LNHDA and CDR2 SQIVND (reference sequence). Trimming cost V 3 bases and J 0 bases, with 3 bases left between them. CDR3 length equals 14 residues.

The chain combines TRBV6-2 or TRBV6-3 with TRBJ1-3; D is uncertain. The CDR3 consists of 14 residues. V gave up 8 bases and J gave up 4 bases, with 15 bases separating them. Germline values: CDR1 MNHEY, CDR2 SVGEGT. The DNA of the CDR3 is TGTGCCAGCCGATCCCGGTTTGCGGGAAACACCATATATTTT. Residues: CASRSRFAGNTIYF.

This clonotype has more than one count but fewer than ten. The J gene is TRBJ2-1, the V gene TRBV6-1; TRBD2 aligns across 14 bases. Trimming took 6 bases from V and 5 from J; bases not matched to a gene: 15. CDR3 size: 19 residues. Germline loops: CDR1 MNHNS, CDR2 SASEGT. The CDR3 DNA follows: TGTGCCAGCAGCTTTAGACTAGCGGGAGGGCCCCAGATAGACAATGAGCAGTTCTTC. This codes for CASSFRLAGGPQIDNEQFF.